Listed below are T cell receptor beta chains from one sample, sequenced in a study of CD8+ T cells in alopecia areata. Profiled with immunoSEQ multiplex PCR; TCRdb holds only in-frame clones, not every one. In the table there are approximately 150,000 clones, less than 75% of which are singletons. Sequencing used CD4+ T cells sorted from blood, obtained at approximately week 61, from a patient treated with tofacitinib. These receptors were collected from a human donor with alopecia areata. Both conserved end residues are part of each CDR3. Fields, in order: J gene, V gene, clone size, D gene, CDR3 protein, CDR3 DNA. D genes are given only for firm matches. Where a row states a size, it is once, few, many or the class of an expanded clone; other rows omit it.

>TRBJ2-7|TRBV6-5|few|.
CASSRNYEQYF
TGTGCCAGCTCTCGGAACTACGAGCAGTACTTC
>TRBJ1-5|TRBV6-5|.|TRBD1
CASSDRGVGQPQHF
TGTGCCAGCAGCGACAGGGGGGTAGGTCAGCCCCAGCATTTT
>TRBJ1-1|TRBV2|.|.
CASSERGGDSRYPNTEAFF
TGTGCCAGCAGTGAGAGAGGTGGGGACTCCCGGTACCCGAACACTGAAGCTTTCTTT
>TRBJ2-1|TRBV5-1|few|TRBD2
CASSSSGGLDNEQFF
TGCGCCAGCAGCTCTAGCGGGGGGCTCGACAATGAGCAGTTCTTC
>TRBJ1-5|TRBV19|.|.
CASSIRQGSNQPQHF
TGTGCCAGTAGTATTCGGCAGGGCAGCAATCAGCCCCAGCATTTT
>TRBJ1-3|TRBV23-1|few|TRBD1
CASSQRTGGSSGNTIYF
TGCGCCAGCAGTCAACGGACAGGGGGAAGCTCTGGAAACACCATATATTTT
>TRBJ2-7|TRBV30|few|TRBD1
CAWSTGQGSYEQYF
TGTGCCTGGAGTACCGGACAGGGAAGCTACGAGCAGTACTTC
>TRBJ1-1|TRBV5-4|.|.
CASSSTRGLMNTEAFF
TGTGCCAGCAGCTCCACCCGGGGCCTCATGAACACTGAAGCTTTCTTT
>TRBJ2-5|TRBV5-1|.|.
CASSLAGLGGQETQYF
TGCGCCAGCAGCTTGGCCGGGTTGGGGGGCCAAGAGACCCAGTACTTC
>TRBJ2-1|TRBV7-7|once|.
CATSWDLGNEQFF
TGTGCTACCTCGTGGGACCTCGGGAATGAGCAGTTCTTC
>TRBJ2-1|TRBV4-2|.|.
CASSQDSGYGNNEQFF
TGTGCCAGCAGCCAAGATAGTGGGTACGGGAACAATGAGCAGTTCTTC
>TRBJ1-1|TRBV30|.|TRBD1
CAWKTGVSAEAFF
TGTGCCTGGAAAACAGGGGTGAGCGCTGAAGCTTTCTTT
>TRBJ1-1|TRBV30|.|.
CAGGGAFF
TGTGCCGGAGGGGGGGCTTTCTTT
>TRBJ1-6|TRBV30|once|.
CAWRPEGSYNSPLHF
TGTGCCTGGAGACCCGAGGGCTCCTATAATTCACCCCTCCACTTT
>TRBJ2-5|TRBV6-5|once|.
CASSPPRIRETQYF
TGTGCCAGCAGTCCTCCCCGGATCCGAGAGACCCAGTACTTC
>TRBJ2-2|TRBV11-2|.|.
CASSLDWLAGELFF
TGTGCCAGCAGCTTAGATTGGTTGGCCGGGGAGCTGTTTTTT
>TRBJ2-5|TRBV7-3|.|.
CASSPLFRGETQYF
TGTGCCAGCAGCCCACTTTTTCGGGGAGAGACCCAGTACTTC
>TRBJ1-1|TRBV4-1|.|TRBD1
CASSQGGTGGTEAFF
TGCGCCAGCAGCCAAGGGGGGACAGGGGGCACTGAAGCTTTCTTT
>TRBJ1-5|TRBV6-5|.|.
CASSYLGLNQPQHF
TGTGCCAGCAGTTATTTAGGGCTTAATCAGCCCCAGCATTTT
>TRBJ2-3|TRBV14|.|.
CASSQGLNRGDTQYF
TGTGCCAGCAGCCAAGGACTGAATCGTGGGGATACGCAGTATTTT
>TRBJ2-7|TRBV7-2|few|.
CASRLVSNEQYF
TGTGCCAGCAGACTGGTTTCTAACGAGCAGTACTTC
>TRBJ2-3|TRBV29-1|few|TRBD2
CSASGLAGGSTQYF
TGCAGCGCGTCCGGACTAGCGGGGGGGTCTACGCAGTATTTT
>TRBJ1-6|TRBV27|.|.
CASSFFSDSPLHF
TGTGCCAGCAGTTTTTTCAGTGATTCACCCCTCCACTTT
>TRBJ1-3|TRBV5-1|.|TRBD1
CASSQGQAGNTIYF
TGCGCCAGCAGCCAGGGACAGGCCGGAAACACCATATATTTT
>TRBJ1-5|TRBV21-1|few|.
CASSKEVKAPRNQPQHF
TGTGCCAGCAGCAAAGAGGTAAAGGCTCCACGAAATCAGCCCCAGCATTTT
>TRBJ2-2|TRBV27|.|.
CASSQSGNTGELFF
TGTGCCAGCAGTCAATCTGGGAACACCGGGGAGCTGTTTTTT
>TRBJ2-1|TRBV19|.|.
CARKTGLNEQFF
TGTGCCAGGAAAACAGGGCTGAATGAGCAGTTCTTC
>TRBJ1-6|TRBV5-1|few|.
CASSLEAVAPLHF
TGCGCCAGCAGCTTGGAGGCAGTCGCACCCCTCCACTTT
>TRBJ1-1|TRBV30|once|.
CAWSVATKAFF
TGTGCCTGGAGTGTTGCGACGAAAGCTTTCTTT
>TRBJ2-2|TRBV7-3|.|.
CASSFSPAGELFF
TGTGCCAGCAGCTTTAGTCCCGCCGGGGAGCTGTTTTTT
>TRBJ2-7|TRBV29-1|few|TRBD1
CSVEDMRFIGTGGERLCEQYF
TGCAGCGTTGAAGATATGCGTTTCATAGGGACAGGGGGCGAGCGACTTTGCGAGCAGTACTTC
>TRBJ2-5|TRBV5-6|.|TRBD2
CASSSREAGETQYF
TGTGCCAGCAGCTCCCGGGAGGCCGGAGAGACCCAGTACTTC
>TRBJ2-3|TRBV29-1|few|.
CSSTRADTQYF
TGCAGCTCAACGCGCGCAGATACGCAGTATTTT
>TRBJ2-5|TRBV29-1|.|TRBD1
CSACIGTGGETQYF
TGCAGCGCCTGCATAGGGACAGGCGGCGAGACCCAGTACTTC
>TRBJ2-3|TRBV30|.|TRBD1
CAWAGGVGTDTQYF
TGTGCCTGGGCAGGGGGTGTGGGCACAGATACGCAGTATTTT
>TRBJ1-5|TRBV29-1|few|.
CSVKNRDQPQHF
TGCAGCGTTAAAAACAGGGATCAGCCCCAGCATTTT
>TRBJ2-1|TRBV19|.|.
CASSIPDNSYNEQFF
TGTGCCAGTAGTATACCGGACAACTCCTACAATGAGCAGTTCTTC
>TRBJ2-6|TRBV5-6|.|TRBD1
CASSRRGFGGANVLTF
TGTGCCAGCAGCCGCAGGGGGTTCGGTGGGGCCAACGTCCTGACTTTC
>TRBJ2-1|TRBV6-5|.|TRBD2
CASRMTSGSEQFF
TGTGCCAGCAGGATGACTAGCGGATCTGAGCAGTTCTTC
>TRBJ2-1|TRBV7-6|few|.
CASSLGLKDEQFF
TGTGCCAGCAGCTTGGGACTTAAAGATGAGCAGTTCTTC
>TRBJ2-3|TRBV25-1|.|.
CASSELVRGADTQYF
TGTGCCAGCAGTGAATTGGTCAGGGGCGCAGATACGCAGTATTTT
>TRBJ2-7|TRBV9|.|.
CASSPRPYEQYF
TGTGCCAGCAGCCCCCGACCCTACGAGCAGTACTTC
>TRBJ2-2|TRBV5-1|few|TRBD1
CASSAQGAHTGELFF
TGCGCCAGCAGCGCACAGGGGGCGCATACCGGGGAGCTGTTTTTT
>TRBJ2-1|TRBV5-1|.|TRBD1
CASSEPGQGNEQFF
TGCGCCAGCAGCGAACCGGGACAGGGCAATGAGCAGTTCTTC
>TRBJ1-6|TRBV4-1|.|.
CASSLSFSNNSPLHF
TGCGCCAGCAGCCTCTCTTTCTCGAATAATTCACCCCTCCACTTT
>TRBJ1-4|TRBV30|.|TRBD1
CAWTRDRGEKLFF
TGTGCCTGGACCCGGGACAGGGGCGAAAAACTGTTTTTT
>TRBJ2-7|TRBV7-8|few|.
CASSTVSYEQYF
TGTGCCAGCAGCACCGTCTCCTACGAGCAGTACTTC
>TRBJ2-7|TRBV6-5|few|.
CASSYYRVPYEQYF
TGTGCCAGCAGTTATTATAGAGTCCCCTACGAGCAGTACTTC
>TRBJ2-7|TRBV7-9|few|.
CASSLIYEQYF
TGTGCCAGCAGCCTAATCTACGAGCAGTACTTC
>TRBJ2-4|TRBV25-1|once|TRBD2
CASSQKGGGGAGKNIQYF
TGTGCCAGCAGTCAAAAGGGAGGCGGGGGGGCAGGCAAAAACATTCAGTACTTC
>TRBJ1-1|TRBV29-1|.|TRBD1
CRDRGRVVWVNTEAFF
TGCAGAGACAGGGGGCGAGTGGTTTGGGTGAACACTGAAGCTTTCTTT
>TRBJ1-2|TRBV6-5|.|.
CASRPDGRQGGYTF
TGTGCCAGCAGACCAGACGGCCGGCAGGGTGGCTACACCTTC
>TRBJ2-1|TRBV2|.|TRBD2
CASSLTSGVYNEQFF
TGTGCCAGCAGTCTAACTAGCGGAGTTTACAATGAGCAGTTCTTC